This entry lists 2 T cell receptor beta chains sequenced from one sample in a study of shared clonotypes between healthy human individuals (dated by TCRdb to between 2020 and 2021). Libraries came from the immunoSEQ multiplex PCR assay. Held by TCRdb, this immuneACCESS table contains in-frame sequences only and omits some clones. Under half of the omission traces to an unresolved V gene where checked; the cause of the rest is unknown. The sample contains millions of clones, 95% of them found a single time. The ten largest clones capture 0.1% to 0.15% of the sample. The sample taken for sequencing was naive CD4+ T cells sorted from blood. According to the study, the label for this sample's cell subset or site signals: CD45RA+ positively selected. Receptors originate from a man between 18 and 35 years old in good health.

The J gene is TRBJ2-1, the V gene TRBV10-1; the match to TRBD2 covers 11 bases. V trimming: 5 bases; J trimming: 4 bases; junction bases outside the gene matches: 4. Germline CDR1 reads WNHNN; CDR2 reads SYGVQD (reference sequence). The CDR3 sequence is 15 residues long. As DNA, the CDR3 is TGCGCCAGCAGTTCCGGGACTAGCGGATACAATGAGCAGTTCTTC. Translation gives CASSSGTSGYNEQFF.

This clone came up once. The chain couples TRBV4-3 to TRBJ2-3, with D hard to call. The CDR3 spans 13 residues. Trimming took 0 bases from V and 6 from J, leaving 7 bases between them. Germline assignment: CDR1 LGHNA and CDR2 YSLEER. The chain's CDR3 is CASSQDWWDTQYF. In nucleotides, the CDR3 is TGCGCCAGCAGCCAAGACTGGTGGGATACGCAGTATTTT.